This T cell receptor beta chain was sequenced in a study of control samples from healthy donors and cancer patients. There are 15 residues in the CDR3. Looked up from germline, CDR1 is LGHDT and CDR2 is YNNKEL (reference sequence). Trimming pared 0 bases from V and 2 bases from J, leaving 11 bases between. Assay: immunoSEQ multiplex PCR; the TCRdb copy retains only in-frame clones and omits some. This sample has some 150,000 clones, with 96% found just once. Specimen: blood. The TCR sequence derives from a woman aged 25-40 years in good health. The J gene is TRBJ2-7, the V gene TRBV3-1 (or the pseudogene TRBV3-2), with D possibly being TRBD1 (6 bases). CDR3 amino acids: CASSQEGGAPYEQYF. Written as DNA, the CDR3 is TGTGCCAGCAGCCAAGAAGGGGGTGCTCCCTACGAGCAGTACTTC.